This T cell receptor (beta chain) was captured by sequencing in a study of T cells in Graves' hyperthyroidism and ophthalmopathy. The study's findings and limits: The majority of expanded thyroid clonotypes above 0.001 also appeared in blood. The authors' 13 V-J model separated ophthalmopathy from stable hyperthyroidism.

The V end was cut by 3 bases, the J end by 2 bases, with 11 bases between. The germline V gene has CDR1 MDHEN and CDR2 SYDVKM. The CDR3 loop spans 15 amino acids. This clonotype showed up many times. Its matching antigen is unknown. RNA transcripts gave rise to amplified TCR beta CDR3 regions. The HTBI primer set drove a first-round RT-PCR of the TCR CDR3. In TCRdb, the multiplex PCR reads were re-called with MiXCR into one record per CDR3 protein. This table has about 640,000 distinct CDR3 sequences, about 14% appearing once. This TCR was recovered from a woman in her forties or fifties with Graves' ophthalmopathy. J is TRBJ1-5 and V is TRBV28; D not certain. Sequencing input: blood. The CDR3, as DNA: TGTGCCAGCAGTTTGTATCCAGTAGGCAATCAGCCCCAGCATTTT. Protein product: CASSLYPVGNQPQHF.